This T cell receptor (beta chain) was retrieved from a study of T-cell reconstitution after alpha-beta-depleted transplantation in children. This clonotype turned up a few times. Its specificity is not known. Preparation of the TCRbeta library used unique molecular identifiers. MiXCR, run by TCRdb on the PCR reads, gives a single entry per CDR3 protein. The table shows a few hundred thousand distinct CDR3 sequences, with 20% to 30% occurring only once. CDR1 DFQATT and CDR2 SNEGSKA come from the germline V gene (reference sequence). The length of the CDR3 is 15 residues. Germline trimming cut 3 bases from V and 0 bases from J; bases unmatched to any gene: 5. Overall study results and limits: After one year, T-cell counts and TCRbeta diversity mostly came from new T cells. Reportedly, roughly two months post-transplant, alpha-beta T cells arose from several hundred expanded graft clones. Diversity of TCRbeta at day 60 was high in some patients, arising from surviving recipient T cells and thymic progenitors.

V and J are TRBV20-1 and TRBJ2-3, with 8 bases identical to TRBD2. Sequenced here: PBMCs, mostly from graft donor cells, sampled 360 days after TCRalphabeta/CD19-depleted stem cell transplant. The TCR was taken from a female patient aged 2-15 years who had a stem cell transplant for congenital amegakaryocytic thrombocytopenia, so the T cells may come from the graft donor. The CDR3 region has the DNA TGCAGTGCTAGTCGACTAGCGTACAGCACAGATACGCAGTATTTT. This encodes CSASRLAYSTDTQYF.